This TCR beta chain is from a study of blood T cells in healthy people across ages. Study-wide results and limits: Both naive CD4+ cell counts and diversity were greater in long-lived donors than in aged donors. Roughly linearly, TCR beta diversity per million T cells fell as age increased.

A word on this clonotype: Its cognate antigen is unknown. The DNA is left out, because the CDR3 cannot be placed on it with certainty; the CDR3 is given as TCRdb lists it.

Germline V gene data show CDR1 as SNHLY and CDR2 as FYNNEI. The length of the CDR3 is 15 amino acids, counting both ends. It was with a sample-barcoded 5' primer and a J-beta primer mix that a second PCR of about 7 to 12 cycles was run. Researchers report that a template-switch adaptor with 12 random nucleotides tagged each cDNA molecule. TCRdb redid the calling of the 5' RACE reads with MiXCR, one entry per CDR3 protein. The table includes approximately 1,700,000 distinct CDR3 sequences, approximately 40% detected once. Samples each had at least 5 micrograms of total RNA extracted. The clonotype was recovered from a human donor in good health. The J gene is TRBJ1-2, the V gene TRBV2. Sequencing input: blood. CDR3 residues: CASSTSATSFYGYTF.